This T cell receptor (beta chain) comes out of a study of radiotherapy plus CTLA-4 blockade in lung cancer. Study summary: Roughly a sixth of enrolled patients responded objectively, and over 30% had disease control. Overall study findings and caveats: Reported findings show early blood T cell clone dynamics, with interferon-beta, best predicted response. TCR clones of tumor origin grew in blood after radiotherapy plus ipilimumab.

Comment on this clone: What it binds is unknown.

The study treated chemo-refractory metastatic non-small-cell lung cancer patients with focal radiation plus ipilimumab CTLA-4 blockade. The protocol was immunoSEQ multiplex PCR, while the TCRdb copy is restricted to in-frame clones and leaves out a portion. The sample records approximately 99,000 clones, around 90% being singletons. CDR3 length: 17 residues. Germline values: CDR1 SEHNR, CDR2 FQNEAQ (reference sequence). Trimming left V 5 bases short and J 2 bases short, with 19 bases between. Sequenced material: peripheral blood, taken from a patient treated with radiotherapy plus ipilimumab. The TCR originated in a human donor with non-small cell lung cancer that progressed on radiotherapy plus ipilimumab. The V call is TRBV7-9, the J call TRBJ2-1; possible D gene TRBD2, 6 bases. The DNA for the CDR3 is TGTGCCAGCAGCCCAACCGTCGGCGGGGCGCCCTACAATGAGCAGTTCTTC. It encodes CASSPTVGGAPYNEQFF.